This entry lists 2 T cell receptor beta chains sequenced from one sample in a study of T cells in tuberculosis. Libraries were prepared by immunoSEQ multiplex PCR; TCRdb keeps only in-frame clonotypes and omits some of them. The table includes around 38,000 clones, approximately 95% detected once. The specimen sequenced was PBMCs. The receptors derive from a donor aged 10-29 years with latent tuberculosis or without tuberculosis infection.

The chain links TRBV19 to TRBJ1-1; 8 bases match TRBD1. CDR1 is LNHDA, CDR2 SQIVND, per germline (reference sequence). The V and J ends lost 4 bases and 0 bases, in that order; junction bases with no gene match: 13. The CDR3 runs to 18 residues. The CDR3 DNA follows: TGTGCCAGTAGTAAATGGACAGGGTATTTCCACGTGAACACTGAAGCTTTCTTT. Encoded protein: CASSKWTGYFHVNTEAFF. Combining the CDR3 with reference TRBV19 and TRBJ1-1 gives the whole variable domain DGGITQSPKYLFRKEGQNVTLSCEQNLNHDAMYWYRQDPGQGLRLIYYSQIVNDFQKGDIAEGYSVSREKKESFPLTVTSAQKNPTAFYLCASSKWTGYFHVNTEAFFGQGTRLTVV.

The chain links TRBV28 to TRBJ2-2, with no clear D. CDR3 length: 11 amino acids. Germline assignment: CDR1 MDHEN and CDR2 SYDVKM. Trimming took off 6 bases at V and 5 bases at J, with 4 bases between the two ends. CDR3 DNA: TGTGCCAGCAGCCCGACCGGGGAGCTGTTTTTT. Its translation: CASSPTGELFF.